This T cell receptor beta chain comes out of a study of regulatory T cells in long-lasting Graves disease. Broader study findings: No thyroid tissue was studied; the work used peripheral blood only.

This clonotype showed up many times. Antigen unknown. CDR3-region Arm-PCR and iRepertoire HTBI primers produced the TCR beta libraries. TCRdb passed the multiplex PCR reads through MiXCR, listing each CDR3 protein once. The data show about 400,000 distinct CDR3 sequences, 14% to 15% seen once. The time point denotes: newly diagnosed GD, antithyroid drugs for less than 3 months. Preparation of the TCR library used RNA extracted from PBMCs. In addition, the sample was reused for a study of T cells in Graves' hyperthyroidism and ophthalmopathy.

The specimen was peripheral blood mononuclear cells (PBMCs), collected at new diagnosis, from a patient treated with antithyroid drugs. This clonotype was obtained from a woman aged 40 to 49 with Graves disease.

The CDR3 region has the DNA TGTGCCAGCAGTTACTCTGGGGTGATGAACACTGAAGCTTTCTTT. Protein: CASSYSGVMNTEAFF. V is TRBV6-5 and J is TRBJ1-1, with D uncertain. Between the trimmed V and J ends, which lost 0 bases and 0 bases, there was a span of 8 bases. This CDR3 has 15 residues. Per germline, CDR1 MNHEY and CDR2 SVGAGI.